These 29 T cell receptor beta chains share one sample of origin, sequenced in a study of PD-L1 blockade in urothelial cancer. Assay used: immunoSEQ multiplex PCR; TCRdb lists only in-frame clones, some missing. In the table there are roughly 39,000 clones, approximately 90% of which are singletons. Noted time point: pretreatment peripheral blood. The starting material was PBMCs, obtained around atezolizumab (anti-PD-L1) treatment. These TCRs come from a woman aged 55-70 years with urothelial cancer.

CDR3 DNA: TGTGCCAGCAGCTTAGAAAATCGCCCCAGCAGGAACTATGGCTACACCTTC. Protein: CASSLENRPSRNYGYTF. The chain uses TRBV11-2 and TRBJ1-2; D remains unclear. Germline loops: CDR1 SGHAT, CDR2 FQNNGV. V lost 0 bases and J lost 2, with 16 bases in between. There are 17 residues in the CDR3.

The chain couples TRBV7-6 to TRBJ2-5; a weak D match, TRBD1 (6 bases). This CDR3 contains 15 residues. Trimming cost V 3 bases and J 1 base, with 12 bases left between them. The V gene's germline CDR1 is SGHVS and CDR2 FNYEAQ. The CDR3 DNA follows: TGTGCCAGCAGCTTCTCATGGACAGCCCAAGAGACCCAGTACTTC. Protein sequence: CASSFSWTAQETQYF.

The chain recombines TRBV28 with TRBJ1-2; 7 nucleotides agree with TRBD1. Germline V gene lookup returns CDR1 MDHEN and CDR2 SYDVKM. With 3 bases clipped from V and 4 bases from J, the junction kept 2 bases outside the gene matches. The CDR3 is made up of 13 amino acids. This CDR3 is CASSFTGAYGYTF. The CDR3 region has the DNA TGTGCCAGCAGTTTTACAGGGGCCTATGGCTACACCTTC.

CDR3 in DNA: TGTGCCAGCAGTACAGGGGCCACCGGGGAGCTGTTTTTT. Translated: CASSTGATGELFF. The V and J genes are TRBV9 and TRBJ2-2; 7 bases fit TRBD1. The germline CDR1 and CDR2 sequences are SGDLS and YYNGEE. Trimming at V came to 5 bases and at J to 4 bases, leaving 2 bases not matched to a gene. This CDR3 has 13 amino acids.

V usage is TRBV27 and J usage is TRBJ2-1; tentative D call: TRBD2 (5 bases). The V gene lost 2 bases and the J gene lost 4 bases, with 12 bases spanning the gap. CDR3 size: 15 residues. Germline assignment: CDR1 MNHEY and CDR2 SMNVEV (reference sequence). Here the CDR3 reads CASSLGPSGYNEQFF. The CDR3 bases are TGTGCCAGCAGTTTAGGGCCCTCGGGATACAATGAGCAGTTCTTC.

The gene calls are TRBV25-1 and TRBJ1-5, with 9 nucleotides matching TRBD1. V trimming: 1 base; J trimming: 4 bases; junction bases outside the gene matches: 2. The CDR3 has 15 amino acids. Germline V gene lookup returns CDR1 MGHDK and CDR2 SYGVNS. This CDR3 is CASSESGQGNQPQHF. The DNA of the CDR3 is TGTGCCAGCAGTGAATCTGGACAGGGGAATCAGCCCCAGCATTTT.

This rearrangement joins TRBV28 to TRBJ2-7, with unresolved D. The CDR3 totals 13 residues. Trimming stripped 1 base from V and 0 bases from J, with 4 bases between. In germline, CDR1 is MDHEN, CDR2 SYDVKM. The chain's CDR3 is CASSLYNSYEQYF. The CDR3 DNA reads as TGTGCCAGCAGTTTATACAACTCCTACGAGCAGTACTTC.

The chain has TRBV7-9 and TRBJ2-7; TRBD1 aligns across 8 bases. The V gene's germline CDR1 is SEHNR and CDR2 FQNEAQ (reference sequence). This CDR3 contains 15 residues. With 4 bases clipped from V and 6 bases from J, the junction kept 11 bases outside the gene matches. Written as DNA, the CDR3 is TGTGCCAGCAGCTATCCGGGGCAGGGGGCTTCCGAGCAGTACTTC. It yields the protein CASSYPGQGASEQYF.

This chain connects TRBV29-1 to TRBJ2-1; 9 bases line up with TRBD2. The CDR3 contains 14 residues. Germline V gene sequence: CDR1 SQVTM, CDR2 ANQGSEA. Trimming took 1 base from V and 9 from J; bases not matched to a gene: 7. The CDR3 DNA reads TGCAGCGTTGAAGGGGGCGGGAGGGCCGGTGAGCAGTTCTTC. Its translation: CSVEGGGRAGEQFF.

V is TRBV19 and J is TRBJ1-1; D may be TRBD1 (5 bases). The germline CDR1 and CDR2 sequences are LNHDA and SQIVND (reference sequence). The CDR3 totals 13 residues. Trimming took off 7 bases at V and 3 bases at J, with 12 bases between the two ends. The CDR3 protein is CASKDSYYTEAFF. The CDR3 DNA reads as TGTGCCAGTAAAGACAGCTATTACACTGAAGCTTTCTTT.

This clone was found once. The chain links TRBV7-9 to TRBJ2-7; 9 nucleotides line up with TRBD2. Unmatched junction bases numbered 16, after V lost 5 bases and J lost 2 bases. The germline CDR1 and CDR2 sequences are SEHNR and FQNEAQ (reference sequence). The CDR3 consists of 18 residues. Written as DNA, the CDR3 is TGTGCCAGCAGCCCAAACCCTCCACTAGCGGGCCCAACCTACGAGCAGTACTTC. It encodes CASSPNPPLAGPTYEQYF. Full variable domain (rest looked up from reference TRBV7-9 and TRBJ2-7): DTGVSQNPRHKITKRGQNVTFRCDPISEHNRLYWYRQTLGQGPEFLTYFQNEAQLEKSRLLSDRFSAERPKGSFSTLEIQRTEQGDSAMYLCASSPNPPLAGPTYEQYFGPGTRLTVT.

The CDR3 spells CASSLGTGNQPQHF. CDR3 sequence (DNA): TGTGCCAGCAGCCTAGGGACAGGCAATCAGCCCCAGCATTTT. This chain connects TRBV5-8 to TRBJ1-5; 7 bases are a match to TRBD1. The CDR3 spans 14 residues. With 4 bases clipped from V and 2 bases from J, the junction kept 3 bases outside the gene matches. Germline V gene sequence: CDR1 SGHTS, CDR2 YDEGEE.

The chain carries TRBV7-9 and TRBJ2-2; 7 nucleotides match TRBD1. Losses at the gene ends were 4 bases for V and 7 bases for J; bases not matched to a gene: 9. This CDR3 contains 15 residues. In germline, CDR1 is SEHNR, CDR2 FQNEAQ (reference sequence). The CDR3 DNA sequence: TGTGCCAGCAGCTCACAGGGGTTGTTTGGCGGGGAGCTGTTTTTT. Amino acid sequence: CASSSQGLFGGELFF.

The CDR3 DNA is TGTGCCAGCAGCCCGGAGCCAGCTAACTATGGCTACACCTTC. Its translation: CASSPEPANYGYTF. The chain joins TRBV5-5 to TRBJ1-2; no reliable D call. V lost 4 bases and J 0 bases, leaving 10 bases between the germline ends. The CDR3 sequence is 14 residues long. Germline V gene lookup returns CDR1 SGHKS and CDR2 YYEKEE (reference sequence).

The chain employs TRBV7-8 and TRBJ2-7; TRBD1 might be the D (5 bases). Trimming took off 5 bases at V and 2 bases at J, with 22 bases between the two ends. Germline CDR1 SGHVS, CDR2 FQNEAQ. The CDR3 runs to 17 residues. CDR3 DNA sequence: TGTGCCAGCAGCCCTACGCCGGGCCTAAGGACAACCTACGAGCAGTACTTC. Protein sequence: CASSPTPGLRTTYEQYF.

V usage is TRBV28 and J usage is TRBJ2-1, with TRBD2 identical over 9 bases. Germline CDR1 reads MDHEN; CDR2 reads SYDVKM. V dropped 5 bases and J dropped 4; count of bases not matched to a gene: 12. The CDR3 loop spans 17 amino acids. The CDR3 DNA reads TGTGCCAGCAGTCTCACAGCGGTACTAGCGGGTTACAATGAGCAGTTCTTC. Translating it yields CASSLTAVLAGYNEQFF.

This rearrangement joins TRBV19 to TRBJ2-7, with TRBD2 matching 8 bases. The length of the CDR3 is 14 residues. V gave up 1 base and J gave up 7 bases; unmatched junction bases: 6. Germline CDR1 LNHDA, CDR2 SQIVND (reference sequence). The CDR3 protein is CASSIASGRGEQYF. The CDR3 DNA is TGTGCCAGTAGTATAGCCAGCGGGAGAGGGGAGCAGTACTTC.

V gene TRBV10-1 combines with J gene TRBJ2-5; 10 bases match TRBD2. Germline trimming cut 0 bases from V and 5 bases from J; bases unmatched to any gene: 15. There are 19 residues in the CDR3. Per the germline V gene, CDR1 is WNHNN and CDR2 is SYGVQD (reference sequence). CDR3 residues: CASSESSVLAGVSGETQYF. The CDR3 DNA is TGCGCCAGCAGTGAGTCATCGGTTCTAGCGGGAGTGAGTGGGGAGACCCAGTACTTC.

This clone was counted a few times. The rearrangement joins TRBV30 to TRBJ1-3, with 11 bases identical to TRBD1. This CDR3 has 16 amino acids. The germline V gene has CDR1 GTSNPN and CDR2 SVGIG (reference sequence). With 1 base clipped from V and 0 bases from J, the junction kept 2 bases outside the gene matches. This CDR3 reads CAWSEGTGGSGNTIYF. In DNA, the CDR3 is TGTGCCTGGAGTGAAGGGACAGGGGGCTCTGGAAACACCATATATTTT.

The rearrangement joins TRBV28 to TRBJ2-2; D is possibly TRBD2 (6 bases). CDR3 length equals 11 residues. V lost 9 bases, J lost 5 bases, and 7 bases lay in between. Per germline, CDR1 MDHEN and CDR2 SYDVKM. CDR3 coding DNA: TGTGCCAGTCGGGAGACCGGGGAGCTGTTTTTT. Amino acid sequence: CASRETGELFF.

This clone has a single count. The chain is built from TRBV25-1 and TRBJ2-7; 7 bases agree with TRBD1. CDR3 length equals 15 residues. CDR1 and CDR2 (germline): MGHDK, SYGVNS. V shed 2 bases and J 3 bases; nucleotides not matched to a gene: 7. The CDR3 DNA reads TGTGCCAGCAGTGAAAGGGACAGCCCTATCTACGAGCAGTACTTC. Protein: CASSERDSPIYEQYF.

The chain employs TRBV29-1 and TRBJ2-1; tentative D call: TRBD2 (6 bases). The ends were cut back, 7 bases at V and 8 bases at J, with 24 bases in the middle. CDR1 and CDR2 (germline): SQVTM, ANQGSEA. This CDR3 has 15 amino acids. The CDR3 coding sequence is TGCAGCGCTAACGGGGAAGGACTGTCTAGCGATGAGCAGTTCTTC. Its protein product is CSANGEGLSSDEQFF.

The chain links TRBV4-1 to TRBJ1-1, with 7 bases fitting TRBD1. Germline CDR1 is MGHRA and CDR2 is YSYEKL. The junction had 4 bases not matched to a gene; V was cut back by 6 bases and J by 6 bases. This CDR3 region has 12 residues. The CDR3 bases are TGCGCCAGCAGTCACAGGGGCGCTGAAGCTTTCTTT. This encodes CASSHRGAEAFF.

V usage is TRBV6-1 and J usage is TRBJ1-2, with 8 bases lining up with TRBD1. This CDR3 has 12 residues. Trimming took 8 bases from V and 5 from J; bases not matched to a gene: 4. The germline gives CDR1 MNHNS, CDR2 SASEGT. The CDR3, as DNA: TGTGCCAGCCGACAGGGGCAATATGGCTACACCTTC. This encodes CASRQGQYGYTF.

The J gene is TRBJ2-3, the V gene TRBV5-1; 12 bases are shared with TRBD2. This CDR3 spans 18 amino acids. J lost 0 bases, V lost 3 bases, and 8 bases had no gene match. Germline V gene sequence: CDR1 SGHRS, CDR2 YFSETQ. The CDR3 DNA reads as TGCGCCAGCAGCTCCCCGACTAGCGGGAGAGATAGCACAGATACGCAGTATTTT. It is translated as CASSSPTSGRDSTDTQYF.

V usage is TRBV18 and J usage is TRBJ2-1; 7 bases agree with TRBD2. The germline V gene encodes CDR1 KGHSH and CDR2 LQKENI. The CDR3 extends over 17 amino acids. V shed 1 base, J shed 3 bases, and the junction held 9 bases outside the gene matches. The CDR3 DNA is TGTGCCAGCTCACCACGGGTAGCGGGTACAGTCTACAATGAGCAGTTCTTC. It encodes CASSPRVAGTVYNEQFF.

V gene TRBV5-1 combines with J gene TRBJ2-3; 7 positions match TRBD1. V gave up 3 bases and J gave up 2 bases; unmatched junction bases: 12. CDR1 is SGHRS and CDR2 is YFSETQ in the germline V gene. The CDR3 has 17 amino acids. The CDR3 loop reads CASSSRGAGGLTDTQYF. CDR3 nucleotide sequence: TGCGCCAGCAGCTCCCGTGGGGCAGGGGGTCTCACAGATACGCAGTATTTT. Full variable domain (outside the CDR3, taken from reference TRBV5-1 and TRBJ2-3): KAGVTQTPRYLIKTRGQQVTLSCSPISGHRSVSWYQQTPGQGLQFLFEYFSETQRNKGNFPGRFSGRQFSNSRSEMNVSTLELGDSALYLCASSSRGAGGLTDTQYFGPGTRLTVL.

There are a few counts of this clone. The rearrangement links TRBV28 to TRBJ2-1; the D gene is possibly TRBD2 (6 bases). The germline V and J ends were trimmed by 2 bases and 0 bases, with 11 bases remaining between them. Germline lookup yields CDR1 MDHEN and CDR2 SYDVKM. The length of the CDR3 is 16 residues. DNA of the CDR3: TGTGCCAGCAGTTTACTAGCGACCGGCTCCTACAATGAGCAGTTCTTC. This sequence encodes CASSLLATGSYNEQFF.

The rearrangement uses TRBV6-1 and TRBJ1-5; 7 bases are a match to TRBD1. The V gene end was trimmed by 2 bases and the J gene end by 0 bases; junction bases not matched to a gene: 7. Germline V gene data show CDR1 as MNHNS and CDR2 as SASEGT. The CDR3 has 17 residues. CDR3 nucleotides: TGTGCCAGCAGTGAAAAGGGACAGTACTATAGCAATCAGCCCCAGCATTTT. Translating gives CASSEKGQYYSNQPQHF.